The 28 T cell receptor beta chains given below trace back to one sample, sequenced in a study of blood T cell repertoires in COVID-19. The protocol was immunoSEQ multiplex PCR, while the TCRdb copy is restricted to in-frame clones and leaves out a portion. The data hold a few hundred thousand clones, with about 89% observed a single time. The sample was PBMCs or T cells enriched from blood (not recorded which). The receptors derive from a woman in her forties who had been exposed to COVID-19.

The V gene is TRBV6-5, the J gene TRBJ1-2; D is uncertain. The CDR3 is 16 residues long. Germline assignment: CDR1 MNHEY and CDR2 SVGAGI. V dropped 4 bases and J dropped 2 bases, with 17 bases sitting between them. CDR3 sequence reads: CASSSNPPAGNYGYTF. The CDR3 nucleotides read TGTGCCAGCAGTTCCAATCCCCCGGCGGGGAACTATGGCTACACCTTC.

The table lists this clone with a few counts. V and J are TRBV29-1 and TRBJ2-2, with D perhaps TRBD2 (6 bases). Per germline, CDR1 SQVTM and CDR2 ANQGSEA. This CDR3 has 12 amino acids. V was trimmed by 3 bases and J by 7 bases, leaving 9 bases between them. The CDR3 loop reads CSVEGGGGELFF. The CDR3 DNA sequence: TGCAGCGTTGAGGGGGGTGGCGGGGAGCTGTTTTTT.

This clone was detected only a few times. This sequence joins TRBV11-2 and TRBJ2-7, with D perhaps TRBD2 (6 bases). CDR3 length: 14 residues. CDR1 is SGHAT and CDR2 is FQNNGV in the germline V gene. V gave up 1 base and J gave up 1 base, with 8 bases separating them. This CDR3 is CASSLGDSSYEQYF. As DNA, the CDR3 is TGTGCCAGCAGCTTAGGGGACTCTTCCTACGAGCAGTACTTC.

The rearrangement joins TRBV12-3 or TRBV12-4 to TRBJ1-2; D call uncertain. With 4 bases removed from V and 7 bases from J, the gap between germline ends came to 13 bases. The CDR3 sequence is 13 residues long. CDR3 protein: CASSSPAGSGYTF. In DNA form, the CDR3 reads TGTGCCAGCAGTTCCCCTGCGGGGAGTGGCTACACCTTC.

With regard to this clone: Additional DNA sequences in this sample encode the identical CDR3. This chain uses TRBV5-1 with TRBJ2-1; 8 nucleotides align to TRBD1. V was pared by 1 base and J by 1 base, with 1 base of the junction left unmatched. Germline V lookup: CDR1 SGHRS, CDR2 YFSETQ. This CDR3 comprises 15 residues. The CDR3 nucleotides are TGCGCCAGCAGCTTGACAGGGGGGTCCTACAATGAGCAGTTCTTC. Translation: CASSLTGGSYNEQFF.

The rearrangement joins TRBV11-3 to TRBJ1-2, with a tentative D call TRBD1 (6 bases). The germline V gene encodes CDR1 SGHNT and CDR2 YENEEA. V lost 4 bases to trimming and J lost 7 bases, with 22 bases between them. The CDR3 is 16 residues long. CDR3 in amino acids: CASSSAGTYASLGYTF. CDR3 DNA: TGTGCCAGCAGCTCTGCCGGGACATACGCCTCCCTTGGCTACACCTTC.

The chain uses TRBV5-6 and TRBJ2-3, with 7 bases matching TRBD2. CDR3 length equals 15 residues. Germline CDR1 reads SGHDT; CDR2 reads YYEEEE. V shed 1 base and J 1 base; nucleotides not matched to a gene: 3. The CDR3 is CASSLISGGTDTQYF. The CDR3 nucleotides read TGTGCCAGCAGCTTGATCAGCGGGGGCACAGATACGCAGTATTTT.

The chain uses TRBV9 and TRBJ2-1, with 10 bases lining up with TRBD2. The CDR3 has 13 residues. Germline-derived CDR1 and CDR2 are SGDLS and YYNGEE. V was clipped by 0 bases and J by 13 bases; unmatched bases: 4. In nucleotides, the CDR3 is TGTGCCAGCAGCGTAGCGGCTAGCGGGAGCCAGTTCTTC. Amino acids: CASSVAASGSQFF.

The sample holds one count of this clone. The J gene is TRBJ2-7, the V gene TRBV6-2 or TRBV6-3; 9 bases map to TRBD2. J lost 2 bases, V lost 3 bases, and 2 bases had no gene match. Germline V gene data show CDR1 as MNHEY and CDR2 as SVGEGT. The CDR3 spans 14 residues. The CDR3, as DNA: TGTGCCAGCAGTTATTTAGCGGGGGCCTACGAGCAGTACTTC. Translated, it gives CASSYLAGAYEQYF.

The J gene is TRBJ2-5, the V gene TRBV3-1 (or the pseudogene TRBV3-2); 7 nucleotides align to TRBD2. There are 16 residues in the CDR3. Trimming removed 0 bases from V and 4 bases from J; junction bases left unmatched: 8. The germline V gene has CDR1 LGHDT and CDR2 YNNKEL (reference sequence). CDR3 nucleotides: TGTGCCAGCAGCCAAGATAGGGGAGGGCAGGTAGAGACCCAGTACTTC. Amino acid sequence: CASSQDRGGQVETQYF.

The chain combines TRBV5-1 with TRBJ2-2; 9 bases agree with TRBD2. The CDR3 loop spans 15 amino acids. V lost 4 bases and J lost 3; bases outside the gene matches: 4. CDR1 SGHRS and CDR2 YFSETQ come from the germline V gene. CDR3 nucleotides: TGCGCCAGCAGCATTAGCGGGGGCCACACCGGGGAGCTGTTTTTT. The encoded protein is CASSISGGHTGELFF.

V usage is TRBV3-1 (or the pseudogene TRBV3-2) and J usage is TRBJ2-3; 9 bases map to TRBD2. V dropped 3 bases and J dropped 6; count of bases not matched to a gene: 13. The CDR3 consists of 17 residues. Germline V CDR1 and CDR2: LGHDT, YNNKEL (reference sequence). CDR3 nucleotides: TGTGCCAGCAGCCACCTACATCTGGGACTAGCCTACGATACGCAGTATTTT. Translated, it gives CASSHLHLGLAYDTQYF.

The gene calls are TRBV9 and TRBJ1-4, with D perhaps TRBD1 (6 bases). CDR1 and CDR2 from the germline V gene are SGDLS and YYNGEE. V lost 0 bases and J lost 8, with 14 bases in between. CDR3 length equals 15 residues. CDR3 sequence reads: CASSVDGTSTEKLFF. CDR3 nucleotides: TGTGCCAGCAGCGTAGACGGGACATCAACGGAAAAACTGTTTTTT. Combining the CDR3 with reference TRBV9 and TRBJ1-4 gives the whole variable domain DSGVTQTPKHLITATGQRVTLRCSPRSGDLSVYWYQQSLDQGLQFLIQYYNGEERAKGNILERFSAQQFPDLHSELNLSSLELGDSALYFCASSVDGTSTEKLFFGSGTQLSVL.

The J gene is TRBJ1-6, the V gene TRBV30; 8 bases map to TRBD1. CDR1 is GTSNPN and CDR2 is SVGIG in the germline V gene (reference sequence). Germline trimming cut 4 bases from V and 0 bases from J; bases unmatched to any gene: 8. CDR3 length: 17 amino acids. CDR3 in DNA: TGTGCCTGGATCGGACAGGGTCTAAGCTCCTATAATTCACCCCTCCACTTT. Translated, it gives CAWIGQGLSSYNSPLHF.

This clone was recorded only once. The chain links TRBV30 to TRBJ2-5; TRBD1 matches 7 bases. V lost 5 bases to trimming and J lost 1 base; unmatched junction nucleotides: 7. The CDR3 consists of 14 residues. CDR1 is GTSNPN, CDR2 SVGIG, per germline (reference sequence). CDR3 protein: CAWGQGTVQETQYF. In DNA, the CDR3 is TGTGCCTGGGGGCAAGGGACAGTCCAAGAGACCCAGTACTTC.

This clone was seen only once. CDR3 loop: CASRRVTNTEAFF. CDR3 DNA: TGTGCCAGCAGGCGGGTAACGAACACTGAAGCTTTCTTT. The chain carries TRBV27 and TRBJ1-1; D gene unclear. This CDR3 has 13 residues. Trimming removed 6 bases from V and 1 base from J, with 9 bases in between. Germline V gene data show CDR1 as MNHEY and CDR2 as SMNVEV (reference sequence).

Concerning this clone: The identical CDR3 is also encoded by other nucleotide sequences in the sample. The rearrangement uses TRBV24-1 and TRBJ1-2; the D gene is possibly TRBD1 (5 bases). Germline V CDR1 and CDR2: KGHDR, SFDVKD. The CDR3 contains 12 residues. Trimming left V 9 bases short and J 5 bases short, with 12 bases between. CDR3 sequence (DNA): TGTGCCACCTCCCTGGGGGGGTATGGCTACACCTTC. Its protein product is CATSLGGYGYTF.

Only one count was recorded for this clone. The chain employs TRBV23-1 and TRBJ1-2, with unresolved D. TRBV23-1 is an ORF, with its function uncertain. The V and J ends lost 0 bases and 2 bases respectively, with 10 bases between them. This CDR3 has 15 residues. CDR3 bases: TGCGCCAGCAGTCAATCCTCAACCGGGAACTATGGCTACACCTTC. It codes for CASSQSSTGNYGYTF.

The rearrangement joins TRBV29-1 to TRBJ2-3, with D possibly matching TRBD1 (6 bases). Germline V CDR1 and CDR2: SQVTM, ANQGSEA. This CDR3 has 12 amino acids. The V gene lost 8 bases and the J gene lost 3 bases, with 12 bases spanning the gap. CDR3 DNA: TGCAGCACCATCAGGGGAACAGATACGCAGTATTTT. Translating gives CSTIRGTDTQYF.

The CDR3, as DNA: TGTGCCACCAGTGACTCCGGGACAGGGGGAACTGAAGCTTTCTTT. Encoded protein: CATSDSGTGGTEAFF. The genes are TRBV24-1 and TRBJ1-1, with 11 bases aligning to TRBD1. Germline-derived CDR1 and CDR2 are KGHDR and SFDVKD. CDR3 length: 15 residues. The V segment lost 4 bases and the J segment 5 bases; nucleotides outside the gene matches: 5.

The sample holds one count of this clone. This chain joins TRBV5-5 and TRBJ1-2; no definite D call. Germline-derived CDR1 and CDR2 are SGHKS and YYEKEE (reference sequence). The ends were cut back, 2 bases at V and 5 bases at J, with 10 bases in the middle. CDR3 length: 13 amino acids. Here the CDR3 reads CASSFQSGYGYTF. In DNA form, the CDR3 reads TGTGCCAGCAGCTTCCAGTCAGGTTATGGCTACACCTTC.

The chain is built from TRBV4-1 and TRBJ2-2, with TRBD2 identical over 10 bases. The CDR3 covers 16 residues. CDR1 is MGHRA and CDR2 is YSYEKL in the germline V gene. V trimming: 4 bases; J trimming: 3 bases; junction bases outside the gene matches: 5. The CDR3 here is CASSPASGSYTGELFF. The CDR3 DNA reads as TGCGCCAGCAGCCCCGCTAGCGGGAGTTACACCGGGGAGCTGTTTTTT.

The rearrangement joins TRBV20-1 to TRBJ1-1; 7 nucleotides align to TRBD1. J lost 11 bases, V lost 3 bases, and 6 bases had no gene match. The CDR3 totals 11 residues. Looked up from germline, CDR1 is DFQATT and CDR2 is SNEGSKA (reference sequence). This CDR3 is CSASSGRGAFF. As DNA, the CDR3 is TGCAGTGCTAGTTCCGGCAGGGGGGCTTTCTTT.

This rearrangement joins TRBV12-3 or TRBV12-4 to TRBJ1-2; D is possibly TRBD1 (6 bases). The V and J ends lost 3 bases and 4 bases respectively, with 9 bases between them. The CDR3 has 13 residues. CDR3 nucleotide sequence: TGTGCCAGCAGTTTGGTGGACAGCTATGGCTACACCTTC. Amino acid sequence: CASSLVDSYGYTF.

The rearrangement joins TRBV13 to TRBJ1-3; D is unclear. Germline V gene data show CDR1 as PRHDT and CDR2 as FYEKMQ (reference sequence). This CDR3 has 13 amino acids. V gave up 11 bases and J gave up 0 bases, with 11 bases separating them. For the CDR3, the DNA is TGTGCCGTTACGAGGAGCTCTGGAAACACCATATATTTT. Translation gives CAVTRSSGNTIYF.

The chain is built from TRBV18 and TRBJ1-1; TRBD1 is a possible D gene (5 bases). Trimming took off 0 bases at V and 0 bases at J, with 14 bases between the two ends. CDR1 and CDR2 from the germline V gene are KGHSH and LQKENI. This CDR3 is 17 amino acids long. CDR3: CASSPPAGFLMNTEAFF. DNA for the CDR3: TGTGCCAGCTCACCACCGGCAGGGTTCCTAATGAACACTGAAGCTTTCTTT.

CDR3 nucleotide sequence: TGTGCCAGCAGCTTACATCACAGGGGGAATGAGCAGTTCTTC. Translating gives CASSLHHRGNEQFF. V is TRBV7-3 and J is TRBJ2-1; 8 bases line up with TRBD1. CDR1 and CDR2 from the germline V gene are SGHTA and FQGTGA. CDR3 size: 14 residues. Unmatched junction bases numbered 4, after V lost 2 bases and J lost 7 bases.

The sample holds one count of this clone. The chain combines TRBV15 with TRBJ2-3, with 12 bases matching TRBD1. Trimming took 0 bases from V and 14 from J; bases not matched to a gene: 9. CDR1 and CDR2 (germline): LNHNV, YYDKDF (reference sequence). This CDR3 spans 15 amino acids. The CDR3 bases are TGTGCCACCAGCAGAGAAGGGACAGGGGGCTATCCCAGGTATTTT. This translates into CATSREGTGGYPRYF.